This T cell receptor (beta chain) came from a study of blood T cell repertoires in COVID-19. Produced via immunoSEQ multiplex PCR; TCRdb's table is partial and in-frame only. The data show tens of thousands of clones, around nine tenths seen once. This clonotype was sampled from a man older than 75 with COVID-19, enrolled during active disease. Sequencing was performed on peripheral blood.

The CDR3 nucleotides read TGTGCCAGCAGCTTAGCGGGGACAGTTTTCTATGGCTACACCTTC. Translating it yields CASSLAGTVFYGYTF. V is TRBV7-2 and J is TRBJ1-2; 7 bases match TRBD1. CDR1 is SGHTA and CDR2 is FQGNSA in the germline V gene. With 0 bases clipped from V and 4 bases from J, the junction kept 5 bases outside the gene matches. The CDR3 sequence is 15 residues long.